In its sample, the clone carrying this T cell receptor (beta chain) was seen many times. Genomic DNA constituted the template upon which TCR beta VDJ and CDR3 profiling was performed. TCRdb used MiXCR to reprocess the reads, holding one entry per CDR3 protein. This table holds about 120,000 distinct CDR3 sequences, about 43% found once. CD8+CD57+ cell expansion had been shown by flow cytometry in patients chosen for sequencing. This sample is part of a study of CD8+CD57+ T cells in acquired aplastic anemia. Overall study context: Sorted cells (CD4+ and CD8+) yielded DNA amounts that averaged roughly 3.5 ug.

Germline CDR1 is SEHNR and CDR2 is FQNEAQ (reference sequence). CDR3 size: 16 residues. The V gene end was trimmed by 6 bases and the J gene end by 0 bases; junction bases not matched to a gene: 7. Sequenced: sorted CD4+, CD8+, or CD8+CD57+ T cells (not recorded which) from PBMCs. The rearrangement links TRBV7-9 to TRBJ1-4; TRBD1 matches 7 bases. The sequence was collected from a human donor with aplastic anemia. The CDR3 DNA reads as TGTGCCAGCAGACCGGGACAGATTGCAACTAATGAAAAACTGTTTTTT. Translation: CASRPGQIATNEKLFF.